These T cell receptor beta chains were read from a single sample in a study of shared clonotypes between healthy human individuals. Assay: immunoSEQ multiplex PCR; the TCRdb copy retains only in-frame clones and omits some. The data contain under 600,000 clones, 75% to 80% of them seen just once; the ten biggest clones take up around 12%. Sequencing was done on a sample of PBMCs. The receptors were gathered from a woman aged 40 to 50 in good health. Some clones in this sample may be carry-over from other donors' samples. The CDR3 runs from the conserved cysteine through the conserved F or W. A D gene is named only where the DNA matches it firmly. Some rows have no size entry. The others give once, few or many, or a class for an expanded clone.

abundance | len | j_gene | v_gene | d_gene | CDR3aa | CDR3nt
- | 11 | TRBJ2-7 | TRBV6-5 | - | CASRARGEQYF | TGTGCCAGCAGGGCCCGGGGCGAGCAGTACTTC
few | 13 | TRBJ1-2 | TRBV4-1 | - | CASSPDRNYGYTF | TGCGCCAGCAGTCCTGACAGGAACTATGGCTACACCTTC
- | 17 | TRBJ1-4 | TRBV29-1 | - | CSVGGDNKEATNEKLFF | TGCAGCGTGGGGGGGGACAACAAAGAGGCAACTAATGAAAAACTGTTTTTT
- | 15 | TRBJ1-5 | TRBV4-1 | - | CASSQEELGNQPQHF | TGCGCCAGCAGCCAAGAGGAACTGGGCAATCAGCCCCAGCATTTT
many | 16 | TRBJ2-7 | TRBV12-5 | - | CASGLQSGTQSYEQYF | TGTGCTAGTGGTTTACAGTCCGGGACACAGTCCTACGAGCAGTACTTC
many | 16 | TRBJ2-2 | TRBV6-4 | - | CASSDSHTKETGELFF | TGTGCCAGCAGTGACTCCCACACCAAGGAAACCGGGGAGCTGTTTTTT
- | 16 | TRBJ2-2 | TRBV7-3 | TRBD2 | CASSLALAGGAEELFF | TGTGCCAGCAGCTTAGCTCTAGCGGGAGGTGCGGAGGAGCTGTTTTTT
once | 13 | TRBJ2-2 | TRBV6-1 | - | CASSRVFAGELFF | TGTGCCAGCAGCAGGGTGTTCGCCGGGGAGCTGTTTTTT
- | 15 | TRBJ2-7 | TRBV6-5 | TRBD2 | CASSYESSGAYEQYF | TGTGCCAGCAGTTACGAGTCTAGCGGAGCCTACGAGCAGTACTTC
few | 13 | TRBJ2-7 | TRBV29-1 | TRBD2 | CSVRLAATYEQYF | TGCAGCGTCCGACTAGCGGCCACCTACGAGCAGTACTTC
- | 13 | TRBJ2-5 | TRBV2 | - | CASTSGYQETQYF | TGTGCCAGCACCAGCGGATACCAAGAGACCCAGTACTTC
- | 12 | TRBJ1-2 | TRBV5-1 | TRBD1 | CASSGTVYGYTF | TGCGCCAGCAGCGGGACAGTTTATGGCTACACCTTC
- | 15 | TRBJ2-7 | TRBV29-1 | TRBD1 | CSVEGGRGRPYEQYF | TGCAGCGTTGAGGGGGGCAGGGGGCGACCCTACGAGCAGTACTTC
- | 16 | TRBJ2-5 | TRBV11-2 | TRBD2 | CASSFGLAGVYETQYF | TGTGCCAGCAGCTTCGGACTAGCGGGAGTGTACGAGACCCAGTACTTC
- | 13 | TRBJ2-7 | TRBV5-4 | - | CASSVRGTHEQYF | TGTGCCAGCAGCGTCCGGGGGACCCACGAGCAGTACTTC
- | 14 | TRBJ2-1 | TRBV5-1 | - | CASSLGSRINEQFF | TGCGCCAGCAGCTTAGGGTCGAGGATCAATGAGCAGTTCTTC
- | 15 | TRBJ2-3 | TRBV30 | TRBD2 | CAWSPGLASTDTQYF | TGTGCCTGGAGTCCGGGACTAGCTAGCACAGATACGCAGTATTTT
- | 15 | TRBJ2-3 | TRBV6-7 | TRBD2 | CASSLAGGHTDTQYF | TGTGCCAGCAGCCTAGCGGGAGGGCATACAGATACGCAGTATTTT
- | 15 | TRBJ2-7 | TRBV4-1 | - | CASSQGGTGAYGQYF | TGCGCCAGCAGCCAAGGTGGGACTGGAGCCTACGGGCAGTACTTC
- | 14 | TRBJ2-7 | TRBV10-2 | - | CASSKWGGNYEQYF | TGCGCCAGCAGTAAGTGGGGAGGAAACTACGAGCAGTACTTC
once | 12 | TRBJ1-2 | TRBV28 | - | CACEAANYGYTF | TGTGCCTGCGAAGCGGCTAACTATGGCTACACCTTC
- | 15 | TRBJ1-2 | TRBV7-9 | - | CASSLMGLKNYGYTF | TGTGCCAGCAGCTTAATGGGGCTCAAGAACTATGGCTACACCTTC
- | 15 | TRBJ2-7 | TRBV27 | - | CASSFATGSQYEQYF | TGTGCCAGCAGTTTCGCAACAGGGTCTCAATACGAGCAGTACTTC
- | 12 | TRBJ2-1 | TRBV15 | - | CATSRGLAEQFF | TGTGCCACCAGCAGAGGTCTAGCAGAGCAGTTCTTC
- | 15 | TRBJ2-7 | TRBV4-1 | TRBD2 | CASSRGLAGVYEQYF | TGCGCCAGCAGCCGCGGACTAGCGGGAGTATACGAGCAGTACTTC
- | 15 | TRBJ2-3 | TRBV5-1 | - | CASSKDNTRADTQYF | TGCGCCAGCAGCAAGGACAACACGAGGGCAGATACGCAGTATTTT
- | 16 | TRBJ2-3 | TRBV28 | TRBD2 | CASSLGSGGYTDTQYF | TGTGCCAGCAGTTTGGGTAGCGGGGGCTACACAGATACGCAGTATTTT
- | 15 | TRBJ2-3 | TRBV28 | - | CASSIGVQPTDTQYF | TGTGCCAGCAGCATAGGGGTACAACCCACAGATACGCAGTATTTT
- | 13 | TRBJ2-7 | TRBV30 | - | CAWSFDREYEQYF | TGTGCCTGGAGTTTCGACAGAGAATACGAGCAGTACTTC
once | 15 | TRBJ2-7 | TRBV28 | TRBD1 | CASRPPTGSFYEQYF | TGTGCCAGCAGACCTCCGACAGGGAGTTTCTACGAGCAGTACTTC
- | 14 | TRBJ2-5 | TRBV29-1 | - | CSVEEETAQETQYF | TGCAGCGTTGAAGAGGAGACAGCCCAAGAGACCCAGTACTTC
few | 13 | TRBJ1-1 | TRBV28 | - | CASSSVMNTEAFF | TGTGCCAGCAGTTCCGTCATGAACACTGAAGCTTTCTTT
- | 18 | TRBJ2-1 | TRBV7-2 | - | CASSLPVATRSSYNEQFF | TGTGCCAGCAGCCTTCCCGTAGCGACCAGAAGCTCCTACAATGAGCAGTTCTTC
- | 15 | TRBJ2-7 | TRBV4-2 | - | CASSQTGTSVHEQYF | TGTGCCAGCAGCCAGACCGGGACCTCCGTCCACGAGCAGTACTTC
- | 14 | TRBJ1-2 | TRBV6-6 | - | CASRAHEDHYGYTF | TGTGCCAGCAGGGCCCATGAGGACCACTATGGCTACACCTTC
- | 15 | TRBJ1-3 | TRBV7-9 | TRBD1 | CASSLTGGRGNTIYF | TGTGCCAGCAGCTTAACAGGGGGCCGTGGAAACACCATATATTTT
- | 14 | TRBJ2-7 | TRBV7-6 | - | CASSPGGGSYEQYF | TGTGCCAGCAGCCCCGGGGGTGGCTCCTACGAGCAGTACTTC
many | 11 | TRBJ2-2 | TRBV2 | - | CASRGTGELFF | TGTGCCAGTCGCGGGACCGGGGAGCTGTTTTTT
- | 15 | TRBJ2-1 | TRBV7-7 | TRBD2 | CASSLGTSGTNEQFF | TGTGCTAGCAGCTTAGGGACTAGCGGGACCAATGAGCAGTTCTTC
- | 15 | TRBJ2-5 | TRBV2 | TRBD1 | CASSEYQGAGETQYF | TGTGCCAGCAGTGAATATCAGGGGGCAGGTGAGACCCAGTACTTC
- | 14 | TRBJ1-5 | TRBV4-1 | - | CASSQGRVNQPQHF | TGCGCCAGCAGCCAAGGCAGAGTTAATCAACCCCAGCATTTT
- | 14 | TRBJ1-1 | TRBV28 | TRBD1 | CASSTLAGGGVAFF | TGTGCCAGCAGCACCCTCGCAGGGGGAGGGGTAGCTTTCTTT